This TCR beta chain was documented in a study of CD8+ T cells in alopecia areata. Looking at the study overall: Tofacitinib ran 6 to 18 months, followed by 6 months off drug.

The treatment: oral pan-JAK inhibitor, 5-10 mg twice daily. Overall study findings and caveats: Persistence during tofacitinib was seen for many expanded lesional clones in scalp and blood.

Trimming shortened V by 2 bases and J by 4 bases, and 13 bases separated the two germline ends. CDR1 and CDR2 from the germline V gene are MGHDK and SYGVNS. The length of the CDR3 is 15 residues. Worth noting for this clone: Its antigen is as yet unknown.

Extracted RNA was reverse transcribed, and the resulting cDNA served as sequencing template. Sequenced by immunoSEQ multiplex PCR; TCRdb stores in-frame clones only, minus some. Of 200,000 to 250,000 clones in the sample, around 65% were seen once. The sample consisted of CD4+ T cells sorted from blood, taken at week 4, from a patient treated with tofacitinib. This chain connects TRBV25-1 to TRBJ2-3; D is perhaps TRBD2 (5 bases). The source of this sequence is a human donor with alopecia areata. CDR3 amino acids: CASSERGFGADTQYF. The CDR3 bases are TGTGCCAGCAGTGAACGAGGGTTCGGTGCAGATACGCAGTATTTT.